What follows are 31 T cell receptor beta chains derived from one specimen sequenced in a study of T cell changes during pregnancy in multiple sclerosis. The repertoire was sequenced with immunoSEQ multiplex PCR; TCRdb's copy has only in-frame clones and lacks some. The sample contains roughly 47,000 clones, around 94% of which appear only once. Material: CD8+ T cells from peripheral blood mononuclear cells, obtained before pregnancy. Receptor source: a female donor with multiple sclerosis, enrolled in a pregnancy study.

The V and J genes are TRBV9 and TRBJ2-1; 9 positions match TRBD2. The V gene end was trimmed by 3 bases and the J gene end by 15 bases; junction bases not matched to a gene: 16. The germline CDR1 and CDR2 sequences are SGDLS and YYNGEE. This CDR3 is built from 15 residues. CDR3 coding DNA: TGTGCCAGCAGCGCCAGGACGGCTAGCGGGATCGGTTCGTTCTTC. Translated: CASSARTASGIGSFF. Full variable domain (outside the CDR3, taken from reference TRBV9 and TRBJ2-1): DSGVTQTPKHLITATGQRVTLRCSPRSGDLSVYWYQQSLDQGLQFLIQYYNGEERAKGNILERFSAQQFPDLHSELNLSSLELGDSALYFCASSARTASGIGSFFGPGTRLTVL.

The V and J genes are TRBV28 and TRBJ2-7, with D possibly matching TRBD1 (5 bases). Germline V gene data show CDR1 as MDHEN and CDR2 as SYDVKM. This CDR3 comprises 14 residues. V lost 6 bases, J lost 0 bases, and 12 bases lay in between. CDR3 sequence reads: CASSQTVTSYEQYF. The CDR3 nucleotides read TGTGCCAGCAGCCAGACAGTTACCTCCTACGAGCAGTACTTC.

The chain has TRBV29-1 and TRBJ1-1; D is uncertain. The V end lost 6 bases, the J end lost 0 bases, and 8 bases lay between the germline ends. CDR3 length equals 12 residues. CDR1 SQVTM and CDR2 ANQGSEA come from the germline V gene. The CDR3 region has the DNA TGCAGCGTAGAGTCACTGAACACTGAAGCTTTCTTT. Protein sequence: CSVESLNTEAFF.

This chain joins TRBV28 and TRBJ2-7; TRBD2 matches at 7 bases. V shed 5 bases and J 5 bases; nucleotides not matched to a gene: 18. In germline, CDR1 is MDHEN, CDR2 SYDVKM. This CDR3 contains 17 residues. In DNA, the CDR3 is TGTGCCAGCAGTCCACAATTTAGACGGGAGGCAGGAGACGAGCAGTACTTC. Its translation: CASSPQFRREAGDEQYF.

The chain uses TRBV29-1 and TRBJ1-2, with TRBD1 matching 12 bases. Germline V gene data show CDR1 as SQVTM and CDR2 as ANQGSEA. The V and J ends lost 5 bases and 8 bases, in that order; junction bases with no gene match: 9. There are 14 residues in the CDR3. The DNA for the CDR3 is TGCAGCGTTTATCCGGGACAGGGGGCCCAGGGCTACACCTTC. Protein sequence: CSVYPGQGAQGYTF.

Turning to this clone: One end of the junction varies from germline; a read error may be responsible. The chain joins TRBV29-1 to TRBJ2-1; TRBD2 matches 7 bases. CDR3 length: 12 amino acids. Per germline, CDR1 SQVTM and CDR2 ANQGSEA. CDR3 in amino acids: CSVEAGNNEQFF. The CDR3 DNA reads as TGCAGCGTCGAAGCGGGGAACAATGAGCAGTTCTTC.

This chain joins TRBV7-9 and TRBJ1-2; the D is unclear. The CDR3 is made up of 12 amino acids. CDR1 is SEHNR, CDR2 FQNEAQ, per germline (reference sequence). Trimming shortened V by 1 base and J by 6 bases, and 6 bases separated the two germline ends. Written as DNA, the CDR3 is TGTGCCAGCAGCTTAGGAGGGAATGGCTACACCTTC. Amino acid sequence: CASSLGGNGYTF.

The chain couples TRBV10-3 to TRBJ1-1; 8 bases align to TRBD1. This CDR3 region has 17 residues. V trimming: 0 bases; J trimming: 0 bases; junction bases outside the gene matches: 6. The V gene's germline CDR1 is ENHRY and CDR2 SYGVKD. The CDR3 protein is CAISESTRTGLNTEAFF. DNA of the CDR3: TGTGCCATCAGTGAGTCGACTCGGACAGGGTTGAACACTGAAGCTTTCTTT.

V gene TRBV27 combines with J gene TRBJ2-7; 7 nucleotides align to TRBD2. Trimming removed 5 bases from V and 2 bases from J; junction bases left unmatched: 9. The CDR3 consists of 15 residues. CDR1 and CDR2 (germline): MNHEY, SMNVEV (reference sequence). The CDR3 spells CASSKPLGGTYEQYF. In nucleotides, the CDR3 is TGTGCCAGCAGTAAACCGTTGGGGGGGACCTACGAGCAGTACTTC.

V gene TRBV27 combines with J gene TRBJ2-2, with a tentative D call TRBD1 (5 bases). The germline V gene encodes CDR1 MNHEY and CDR2 SMNVEV (reference sequence). The CDR3 has 15 residues. V gave up 3 bases and J gave up 8 bases, with 16 bases separating them. In DNA form, the CDR3 reads TGTGCCAGCAGTTTTTTGACAGTCGGTCCTGGGGAGCTGTTTTTT. Translating it yields CASSFLTVGPGELFF.

V and J are TRBV6-1 and TRBJ2-5; the D is unclear. Germline V gives CDR1 MNHNS, CDR2 SASEGT. The CDR3 extends over 14 amino acids. V lost 2 bases, J lost 2 bases, and 9 bases lay in between. The CDR3 protein is CASSELGRQETQYF. CDR3 nucleotide sequence: TGTGCCAGCAGTGAATTGGGCAGGCAAGAGACCCAGTACTTC.

The chain joins TRBV19 to TRBJ1-4; D is undetermined. This CDR3 comprises 14 residues. With 3 bases removed from V and 9 bases from J, the gap between germline ends came to 14 bases. The germline CDR1 and CDR2 sequences are LNHDA and SQIVND (reference sequence). CDR3 sequence: CASSIGPSGKKLFF. The DNA for the CDR3 is TGTGCCAGTAGTATCGGGCCCTCGGGGAAAAAACTGTTTTTT. The entire variable domain, with the rest obtained from reference TRBV19 and TRBJ1-4, is as follows: DGGITQSPKYLFRKEGQNVTLSCEQNLNHDAMYWYRQDPGQGLRLIYYSQIVNDFQKGDIAEGYSVSREKKESFPLTVTSAQKNPTAFYLCASSIGPSGKKLFFGSGTQLSVL.

The gene calls are TRBV11-2 and TRBJ1-4, with TRBD1 identical over 9 bases. The CDR3 contains 14 residues. With V trimmed by 5 bases and J by 7 bases, 5 bases remained unmatched. CDR1 and CDR2 from the germline V gene are SGHAT and FQNNGV. The CDR3 nucleotides read TGTGCCAGCAGCCTGGGGACAGGGCGTGAAAAACTGTTTTTT. It encodes CASSLGTGREKLFF.

This rearrangement joins TRBV27 to TRBJ1-1; 7 nucleotides align to TRBD1. Trimming removed 5 bases from V and 9 bases from J; junction bases left unmatched: 9. The germline V gene encodes CDR1 MNHEY and CDR2 SMNVEV (reference sequence). The CDR3 is 13 residues long. CDR3 coding DNA: TGTGCCAGCAGTGATACCGGGACAGACAAAGCTTTCTTT. Its protein is CASSDTGTDKAFF.

V usage is TRBV6-5 and J usage is TRBJ2-1, with 11 bases matching TRBD2. Per germline, CDR1 MNHEY and CDR2 SVGAGI. The trim removed 4 bases at V and 5 bases at J, leaving 4 bases unmatched. The CDR3 runs to 15 residues. CDR3 in amino acids: CASSFTSGSDNEQFF. The CDR3, as DNA: TGTGCCAGCAGTTTTACTAGCGGGAGTGACAATGAGCAGTTCTTC.

This chain links TRBV29-1 with TRBJ2-7; 11 positions agree with TRBD2. J gave up 2 bases and V 1 base, and 7 bases lay outside the gene matches. This CDR3 is built from 16 residues. Germline V gene sequence: CDR1 SQVTM, CDR2 ANQGSEA. CDR3 in amino acids: CSVEVTGTSGPYEQYF. CDR3 DNA sequence: TGCAGCGTTGAAGTAACCGGGACTAGCGGACCCTACGAGCAGTACTTC.

The V and J genes are TRBV27 and TRBJ2-7; D possibly corresponds to TRBD2 (5 bases). CDR1 and CDR2 from the germline V gene are MNHEY and SMNVEV (reference sequence). The ends were cut back, 6 bases at V and 5 bases at J, with 8 bases in the middle. This CDR3 contains 11 residues. The CDR3 here is CASRRAHEQYF. In DNA form, the CDR3 reads TGTGCCAGCAGGCGGGCCCACGAGCAGTACTTC.

The chain couples TRBV28 to TRBJ2-6; D ambiguous. Germline loops: CDR1 MDHEN, CDR2 SYDVKM. This CDR3 contains 14 residues. The V gene lost 8 bases and the J gene lost 0 bases, with 8 bases spanning the gap. In nucleotides, the CDR3 is TGTGCCAGCGTCCCCTACTCTGGGGCCAACGTCCTGACTTTC. Translated: CASVPYSGANVLTF.

In the case of this clone: This CDR3 fails to terminate in the conserved phenylalanine or tryptophan, so it likely reflects a read error. Because the CDR3's place on the DNA is in doubt, the DNA is left out and the CDR3 is given as listed by TCRdb. The chain uses TRBV7-9 and TRBJ1-1; the table's D call, TRBD1, was not checked against the DNA. The germline V gene encodes CDR1 SEHNR and CDR2 FQNEAQ (reference sequence). 11 amino acids form the CDR3, both terminal residues included. The CDR3 sequence: CASSYTGGLVV.

This chain links TRBV7-9 with TRBJ2-2; 8 bases fit TRBD1. Trimming removed 8 bases from V and 4 bases from J; junction bases left unmatched: 9. The CDR3 has 15 residues. CDR1 and CDR2 (germline): SEHNR, FQNEAQ (reference sequence). In DNA, the CDR3 is TGTGCCAGCGAGACGACAGGGGACCCCACCGGGGAGCTGTTTTTT. Translation gives CASETTGDPTGELFF.

This chain links TRBV27 with TRBJ2-7; D might be TRBD2 (6 bases). CDR1 is MNHEY and CDR2 is SMNVEV in the germline V gene (reference sequence). The CDR3 has 13 amino acids. V gave up 8 bases and J gave up 2 bases, with 13 bases separating them. The CDR3 is CASAFGGTYEQYF. CDR3 sequence (DNA): TGTGCCAGCGCATTCGGGGGAACCTACGAGCAGTACTTC.

The genes are TRBV19 and TRBJ2-7, with 9 bases fitting TRBD2. Germline lookup yields CDR1 LNHDA and CDR2 SQIVND (reference sequence). CDR3 length: 15 residues. V lost 5 bases, J lost 6 bases, and 11 bases stayed unmatched. The CDR3 spells CASSPSSGTLGEQYF. CDR3 sequence (DNA): TGTGCCAGTAGTCCGTCTAGCGGGACCCTAGGCGAGCAGTACTTC.

The V call is TRBV18, the J call TRBJ1-3; D might be TRBD1 (6 bases). CDR1 and CDR2 from the germline V gene are KGHSH and LQKENI. V was trimmed by 4 bases and J by 0 bases, leaving 13 bases between them. This CDR3 region has 16 residues. The CDR3 coding sequence is TGTGCCAGCTCACACGGGACAACGAGCTCTGGAAACACCATATATTTT. Amino acids: CASSHGTTSSGNTIYF.

The V and J genes are TRBV6-1 and TRBJ2-1; D perhaps matches TRBD1 (6 bases). Trimming cost V 1 base and J 7 bases, with 14 bases left between them. Germline V gene lookup returns CDR1 MNHNS and CDR2 SASEGT. The CDR3 sequence is 15 residues long. CDR3 in DNA: TGTGCCAGCAGTGAAGACGTGGGGGCGGCTAATGAGCAGTTCTTC. This sequence encodes CASSEDVGAANEQFF.

The V call is TRBV2, the J call TRBJ2-7; TRBD2 might be the D (6 bases). This CDR3 region has 18 residues. Germline lookup yields CDR1 SNHLY and CDR2 FYNNEI. V lost 4 bases and J 2 bases, leaving 24 bases between the germline ends. The CDR3 loop reads CASSAPHGGTENTYEQYF. CDR3 in DNA: TGTGCCAGCAGTGCTCCCCACGGCGGGACGGAGAATACCTACGAGCAGTACTTC.

The rearrangement joins TRBV7-8 to TRBJ2-5; 10 nucleotides match TRBD2. The CDR3 is made up of 15 amino acids. The V gene end was trimmed by 4 bases and the J gene end by 0 bases; junction bases not matched to a gene: 2. Germline assignment: CDR1 SGHVS and CDR2 FQNEAQ. The CDR3, as DNA: TGTGCCAGCAGCTCGGGACTAGCGAACCAAGAGACCCAGTACTTC. It translates to CASSSGLANQETQYF.

This clone has only a few counts. The chain joins TRBV5-4 to TRBJ2-3, with 14 nucleotides matching TRBD2. Germline CDR1 SGHNT, CDR2 YYREEE (reference sequence). The CDR3 is made up of 16 amino acids. Unmatched junction bases numbered 7, after V lost 4 bases and J lost 6 bases. CDR3 in amino acids: CASSTTSGRGRDTQYF. The CDR3 nucleotides read TGTGCCAGCAGCACGACTAGCGGGAGGGGCAGGGATACGCAGTATTTT.

As DNA, the CDR3 is TGTGCCAGTAGTATGTCACCCCCGCGGGAGACCCAGTACTTC. Translating it yields CASSMSPPRETQYF. V and J are TRBV19 and TRBJ2-5; unclear D gene. Trimming left V 3 bases short and J 5 bases short, with 13 bases between. The CDR3 is 14 amino acids. Germline V gene sequence: CDR1 LNHDA, CDR2 SQIVND (reference sequence).

The J gene is TRBJ1-2, the V gene TRBV7-2; 7 positions match TRBD1. In germline, CDR1 is SGHTA, CDR2 FQGNSA. V shed 1 base and J 6 bases; nucleotides not matched to a gene: 11. This CDR3 contains 16 residues. In DNA form, the CDR3 reads TGTGCCAGCAGCTTAGTGTCCCCGACAGGGTTCGATGGCTACACCTTC. The encoded protein is CASSLVSPTGFDGYTF.

This chain uses TRBV4-2 with TRBJ1-2, with 9 bases aligning to TRBD1. Germline lookup yields CDR1 LGHNA and CDR2 YNFKEQ. The CDR3 loop spans 17 amino acids. The junction had 13 bases not matched to a gene; V was cut back by 4 bases and J by 4 bases. In nucleotides, the CDR3 is TGTGCCAGCAGCCCCACGGACCGGGGACAGGGCCTCTATGGCTACACCTTC. Amino acids: CASSPTDRGQGLYGYTF.

This rearrangement joins TRBV29-1 to TRBJ1-1, with D hard to call. CDR1 is SQVTM, CDR2 ANQGSEA, per germline. This CDR3 is built from 10 residues. V lost 8 bases to trimming and J lost 2 bases, with 6 bases between them. DNA of the CDR3: TGCAGCAGTAGTAACACTGAAGCTTTCTTT. It translates to CSSSNTEAFF.